Below are 12 T cell receptor beta chains sequenced from a single sample in a study of persistence of HIV-infected CD4 T cells (dated by TCRdb to the early 2020s). TCRbeta repertoires were sequenced from genomic DNA with the immunoSEQ hsTCRB assay version 4 in survey mode. Imported from immuneACCESS, the table was reduced by TCRdb to in-frame sequences with V and J called. These copies leave out some clones; in studies compared against another copy, an unresolved V gene accounts for under half, and the cause of the remainder is not known. Recorded for this sample are thousands of clones; approximately 86% of them occurred a single time. The top ten clonotypes cover 2% to 2.5% of the sample. Antigen specificity for these receptors is unknown. The treatment or condition label for this specimen denotes: suppressive antiretroviral therapy. A pool of overlapping 15-mer peptides from HIV-1 Gag, at 1 ug per peptide per mL, was used to stimulate the cells. Responding CD4+ T cells were sorted on the basis of upregulation of both CD40 ligand and CD69.

Material: CD4+ T cells sorted from PBMCs after 18-hour stimulation, obtained from a patient who received antiretroviral therapy. According to the study, the label for this sample's cell subset or site signals: CD40L+CD69+ CD4 T cells responding to HIV-1 Gag peptides. These TCRs come from an adult woman with HIV who was CMV-seropositive.

The chain joins TRBV5-1 to TRBJ2-2, with 13 bases identical to TRBD2. Germline V CDR1 and CDR2: SGHRS, YFSETQ. This CDR3 contains 18 residues. Trimming at V came to 3 bases and at J to 1 base, leaving 6 bases not matched to a gene. CDR3 protein: CASSSTRTSGRNTGELFF. The DNA of the CDR3 is TGCGCCAGCAGCTCGACCCGGACTAGCGGGAGGAACACCGGGGAGCTGTTTTTT.

This clone appeared once. The chain couples TRBV6-5 to TRBJ1-2; D gene uncertain. The V end was cut by 6 bases, the J end by 4 bases, with 9 bases between. The germline CDR1 and CDR2 sequences are MNHEY and SVGAGI. This CDR3 is 12 amino acids long. The CDR3 spells CASRVEGYGYTF. In nucleotides, the CDR3 is TGTGCCAGCAGAGTAGAAGGCTATGGCTACACCTTC.

The chain couples TRBV3-1 (or the pseudogene TRBV3-2) to TRBJ2-1, with 10 nucleotides matching TRBD2. There are 15 residues in the CDR3. The trim removed 6 bases at V and 4 bases at J, leaving 6 bases unmatched. From germline, CDR1 is LGHDT and CDR2 YNNKEL (reference sequence). The CDR3 bases are TGTGCCAGCAGACCTACTAGCGGGACTTACAATGAGCAGTTCTTC. As protein: CASRPTSGTYNEQFF.

The chain has TRBV3-1 (or the pseudogene TRBV3-2) and TRBJ2-7, with 9 bases fitting TRBD2. The CDR3 has 16 amino acids. From germline, CDR1 is LGHDT and CDR2 YNNKEL (reference sequence). Unmatched junction bases numbered 9, after V lost 3 bases and J lost 3 bases. The CDR3 spells CASSHGLGTSYYEQYF. CDR3 in DNA: TGTGCCAGCAGCCATGGTCTCGGGACTAGCTACTACGAGCAGTACTTC.

This clone is judged medium-sized. The J gene is TRBJ1-5, the V gene TRBV7-2, with 7 bases fitting TRBD1. Germline trimming cut 5 bases from V and 0 bases from J; bases unmatched to any gene: 4. The V gene's germline CDR1 is SGHTA and CDR2 FQGNSA. The CDR3 extends over 15 amino acids. CDR3 sequence: CASSQGGLSNQPQHF. The CDR3 DNA follows: TGTGCCAGCAGCCAGGGGGGGCTTAGCAATCAGCCCCAGCATTTT.

This chain joins TRBV6-4 and TRBJ2-3, with D possibly being TRBD1 or TRBD2 (5 bases each). The CDR3 runs 15 residues. V was trimmed by 6 bases and J by 2 bases, leaving 15 bases between them. Germline CDR1 is MRHNA and CDR2 is SNTAGT. The CDR3 here is CASSGEYGTTDTQYF. The CDR3 DNA reads as TGTGCCAGCAGCGGAGAGTACGGGACCACAGATACGCAGTATTTT.

The V call is TRBV18, the J call TRBJ1-3; maybe TRBD1 (5 bases). This CDR3 has 14 amino acids. Germline values: CDR1 KGHSH, CDR2 LQKENI. The V end was cut by 5 bases, the J end by 0 bases, with 8 bases between. The CDR3 DNA reads TGTGCCAGCTCAGAAGGGGCCTCTGGAAACACCATATATTTT. Its protein is CASSEGASGNTIYF.

The CDR3 DNA reads as TGCGCCAGCAGTGCTTTGGGGGAAGAGCAGTTCTTC. Translating it yields CASSALGEEQFF. The V gene is TRBV10-1, the J gene TRBJ2-1, with D perhaps given as TRBD1 or TRBD2 (5 bases each). CDR1 is WNHNN and CDR2 is SYGVQD in the germline V gene (reference sequence). V lost 4 bases, J lost 10 bases, and 11 bases lay in between. The CDR3 is 12 amino acids.

The chain combines TRBV28 with TRBJ1-1; maybe TRBD1 (6 bases). V lost 5 bases, J lost 1 base, and 8 bases lay in between. Germline CDR1 reads MDHEN; CDR2 reads SYDVKM. The length of the CDR3 is 13 residues. CDR3 bases: TGTGCCAGCAGTCGAGGGGGGAACACTGAAGCTTTCTTT. The encoded protein is CASSRGGNTEAFF.

This rearrangement joins TRBV30 to TRBJ1-1; D is perhaps TRBD1 (5 bases). CDR3 size: 13 residues. Trimming cost V 4 bases and J 0 bases, with 9 bases left between them. Germline V gives CDR1 GTSNPN, CDR2 SVGIG (reference sequence). In DNA form, the CDR3 reads TGTGCCTGGAAGAGGGGTGTGAACACTGAAGCTTTCTTT. Translating it yields CAWKRGVNTEAFF.

This chain connects TRBV12-3 or TRBV12-4 to TRBJ1-3; no reliable D call. There are 8 residues in the CDR3. Trimming pared 10 bases from V and 15 bases from J, leaving 10 bases between. CDR3 region: CATHTKYF. The CDR3 nucleotides are TGTGCCACCCATACTAAATATTTT.

As to this clone: One end of the junction is discordant with germline, which a read error may explain. This sequence joins TRBV19 and TRBJ1-1; D may be TRBD1 (5 bases). This CDR3 region has 14 residues. The germline V gene has CDR1 LNHDA and CDR2 SQIVND (reference sequence). The CDR3 protein is CASSIRGMNTEVFF. The CDR3 bases are TGTGCCAGTAGTATTAGGGGAATGAACACTGAAGTTTTCTTT.